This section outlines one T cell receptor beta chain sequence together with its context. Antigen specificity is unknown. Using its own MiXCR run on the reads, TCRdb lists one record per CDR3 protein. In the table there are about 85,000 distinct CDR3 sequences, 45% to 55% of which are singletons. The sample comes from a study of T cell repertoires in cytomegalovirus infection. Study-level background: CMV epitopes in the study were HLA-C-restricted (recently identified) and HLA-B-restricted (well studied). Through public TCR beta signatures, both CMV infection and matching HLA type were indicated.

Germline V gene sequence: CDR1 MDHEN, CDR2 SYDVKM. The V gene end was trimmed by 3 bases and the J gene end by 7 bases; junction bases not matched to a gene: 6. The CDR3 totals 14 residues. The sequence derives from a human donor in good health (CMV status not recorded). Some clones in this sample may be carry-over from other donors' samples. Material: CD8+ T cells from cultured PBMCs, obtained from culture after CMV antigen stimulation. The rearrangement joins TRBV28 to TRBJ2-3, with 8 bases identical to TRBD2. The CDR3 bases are TGTGCCAGCAGTTTGGGACTAGATTTACATACGCAGTATTTT. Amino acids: CASSLGLDLHTQYF.